The T cell receptor beta chain described here comes from a study of response to subunit inactivated influenza vaccine (dated by TCRdb to 2017 to 2018). Broadly, across the study: The study used deep quantitative T cell receptor repertoire profiling to track responses to a trivalent subunit inactivated influenza vaccine.

Overall study results and their limits: According to the authors, only a limited number of new T cells may be recruited by each seasonal influenza vaccination.

The library came from RT-PCR. Sequencing was carried out with an Illumina HiSeq 2500. TCRdb itself trimmed the public reads at Q25 with fastp, ran MiXCR and retained productive beta chains. Every CDR3 protein is listed once, alongside the most common genes and DNA of its rows. The table for this sample lists 500,000 or so distinct CDR3 sequences; more than 15% of them were counted only once. The ten largest clones take up roughly 3% of the sample. The sample holds a few counts of this clonotype. The antigen this receptor binds is unknown. Per-nucleotide qualities are absent, and no much larger clonotype sits a single base away. Based on the germline V gene, the CDR1 and CDR2 sequences are ENHRY and SYGVKD. V is cut back by 7 bases and J by 3 bases, with 7 bases in the junction unmatched. The CDR3 goes from the cysteine to the phenylalanine over 15 residues. Only the CDR3 DNA stays, 45 bases, in frame from base 1.

Here the chain combines TRBV10-3 and TRBJ1-3; 9 central bases correspond to TRBD1. This sample comprised CD4+ T cells sorted from PBMCs, obtained 23 months after vaccination. The receptor was isolated from a man between 50 and 75 years old who received an inactivated influenza vaccine. Donor details come from another sample of the same person, matched by shared clones. The CDR3 sequence is CAIKITGGFGNTIYF. The base sequence is TGTGCCATCAAGATTACAGGGGGCTTTGGAAACACCATATATTTT.